The 5 T cell receptor beta chains presented below share a single source sample, sequenced in a study of beta chain features in type 1 diabetes. Sequencing targeted expressed TCRB transcripts, as all isolated RNA had been reverse transcribed. Repertoires were generated with immunoSEQ multiplex PCR, while TCRdb's copy carries only in-frame clones and drops some. The sample lists hundreds of thousands of clones, around 12% occurring once. The sequenced material came from naive CD4+ T cells from blood. All receptors derive from a man aged 18 to 30 in good health.

CDR3: CSVRTGGIEQYF. The CDR3 coding sequence is TGCAGCGTCAGGACAGGGGGCATCGAGCAGTACTTC. J is TRBJ2-7 and V is TRBV29-1, with 11 bases identical to TRBD1. J was trimmed by 6 bases and V by 6 bases; bases with no gene match: 4. The length of the CDR3 is 12 residues. CDR1 and CDR2 from the germline V gene are SQVTM and ANQGSEA.

This rearrangement joins TRBV9 to TRBJ1-5, with D unresolved. The CDR3 covers 13 residues. Germline assignment: CDR1 SGDLS and CDR2 YYNGEE. The ends were cut back, 0 bases at V and 9 bases at J, with 10 bases in the middle. The CDR3 bases are TGTGCCAGCAGCGTAGAAGGAGGAACGCCCCAGCATTTT. Translating it yields CASSVEGGTPQHF.

This sequence joins TRBV28 and TRBJ2-1, with 14 bases aligning to TRBD2. With 1 base clipped from V and 8 bases from J, the junction kept 16 bases outside the gene matches. The CDR3 consists of 20 residues. Germline CDR1 reads MDHEN; CDR2 reads SYDVKM. The CDR3 sequence: CASSLSRWIGTSGSRYEQFF. The CDR3 nucleotides read TGTGCCAGCAGTTTATCACGATGGATCGGGACTAGCGGGAGTAGGTATGAGCAGTTCTTC.

This clone was detected a few times. The rearrangement uses TRBV25-1 and TRBJ2-5, with 8 bases identical to TRBD1. This CDR3 contains 15 residues. Trimming cost V 4 bases and J 6 bases; bases outside gene matches: 10. Per germline, CDR1 MGHDK and CDR2 SYGVNS. The CDR3 is CASSGERTGTKTQYF. CDR3 DNA sequence: TGTGCCAGCAGTGGGGAAAGGACAGGGACAAAGACCCAGTACTTC. The variable domain in full, with the rest retrieved from reference TRBV25-1 and TRBJ2-5, is EADIYQTPRYLVIGTGKKITLECSQTMGHDKMYWYQQDPGMELHLIHYSYGVNSTEKGDLSSESTVSRIRTEHFPLTLESARPSHTSQYLCASSGERTGTKTQYFGPGTRLLVL.

In its sample, this clone was seen once. This chain links TRBV6-5 with TRBJ1-2; D gene uncertain. The CDR3 has 12 residues. V was trimmed by 6 bases and J by 5 bases, leaving 10 bases between them. Germline V gene lookup returns CDR1 MNHEY and CDR2 SVGAGI. DNA of the CDR3: TGTGCCAGCAGCCCACAACAATATGGCTACACCTTC. It yields the protein CASSPQQYGYTF.